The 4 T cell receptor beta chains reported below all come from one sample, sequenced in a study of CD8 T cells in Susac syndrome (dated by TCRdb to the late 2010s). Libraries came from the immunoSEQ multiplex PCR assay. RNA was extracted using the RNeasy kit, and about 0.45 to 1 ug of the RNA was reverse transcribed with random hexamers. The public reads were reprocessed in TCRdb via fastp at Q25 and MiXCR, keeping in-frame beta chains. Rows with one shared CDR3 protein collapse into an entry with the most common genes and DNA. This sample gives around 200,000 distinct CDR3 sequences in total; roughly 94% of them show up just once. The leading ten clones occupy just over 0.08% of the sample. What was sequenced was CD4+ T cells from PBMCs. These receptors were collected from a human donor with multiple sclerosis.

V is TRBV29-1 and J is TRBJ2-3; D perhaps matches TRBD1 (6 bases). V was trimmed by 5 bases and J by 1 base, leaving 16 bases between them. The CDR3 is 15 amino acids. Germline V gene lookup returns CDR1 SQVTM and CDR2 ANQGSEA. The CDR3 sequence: CSVQVTGQGTDTQYF. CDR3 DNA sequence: TGCAGCGTTCAAGTCACAGGGCAGGGCACAGATACGCAGTATTTT.

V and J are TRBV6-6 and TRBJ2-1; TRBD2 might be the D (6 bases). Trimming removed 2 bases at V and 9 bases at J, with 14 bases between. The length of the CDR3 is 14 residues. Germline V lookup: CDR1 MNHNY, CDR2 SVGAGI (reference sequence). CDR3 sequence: CASSYRASDGEQFF. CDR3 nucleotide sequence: TGTGCCAGCAGTTACCGGGCTAGCGACGGTGAGCAGTTCTTC.

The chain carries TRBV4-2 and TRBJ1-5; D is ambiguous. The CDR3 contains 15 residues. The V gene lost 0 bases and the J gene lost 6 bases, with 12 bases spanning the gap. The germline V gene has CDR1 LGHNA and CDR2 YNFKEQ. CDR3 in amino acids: CASSQDWSNSQPQHF. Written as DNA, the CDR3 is TGTGCCAGCAGCCAAGATTGGAGTAATAGTCAGCCCCAGCATTTT.

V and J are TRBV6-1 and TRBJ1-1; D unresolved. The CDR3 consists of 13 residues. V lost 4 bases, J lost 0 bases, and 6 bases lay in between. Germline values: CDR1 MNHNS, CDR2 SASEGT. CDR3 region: CASSAAMNTEAFF. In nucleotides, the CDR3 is TGTGCCAGCAGTGCCGCCATGAACACTGAAGCTTTCTTT.